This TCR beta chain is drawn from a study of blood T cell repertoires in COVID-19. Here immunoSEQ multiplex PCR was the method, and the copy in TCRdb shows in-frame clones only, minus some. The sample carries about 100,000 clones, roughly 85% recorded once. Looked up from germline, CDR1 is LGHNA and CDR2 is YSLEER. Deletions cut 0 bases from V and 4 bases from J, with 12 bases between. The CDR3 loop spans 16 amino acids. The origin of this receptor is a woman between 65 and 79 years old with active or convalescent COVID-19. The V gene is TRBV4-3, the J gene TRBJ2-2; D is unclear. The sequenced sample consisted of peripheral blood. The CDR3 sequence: CASSQDATPSTGELFF. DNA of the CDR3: TGCGCCAGCAGCCAAGACGCGACTCCCAGCACCGGGGAGCTGTTTTTT.